The 21 T cell receptor beta chains reported below all come from one sample, sequenced in a study of blood T cell repertoires in COVID-19. Assay: immunoSEQ multiplex PCR; the TCRdb copy retains only in-frame clones and omits some. This sample has approximately 300,000 clones, with 65% to 85% found just once. Sequenced: peripheral blood. Receptor source: a woman in her 50s with acute or convalescent COVID-19.

The chain couples TRBV28 to TRBJ1-3; 8 nucleotides match TRBD1. Per the germline V gene, CDR1 is MDHEN and CDR2 is SYDVKM. The CDR3 has 17 residues. V shed 3 bases and J 0 bases; nucleotides not matched to a gene: 7. CDR3 nucleotides: TGTGCCAGCAGTTTGAATGGACAGGGCTTCTCTGGAAACACCATATATTTT. Encoded protein: CASSLNGQGFSGNTIYF.

The chain links TRBV7-9 to TRBJ2-2; tentative D call: TRBD1 (5 bases). This CDR3 spans 14 amino acids. Per the germline V gene, CDR1 is SEHNR and CDR2 is FQNEAQ (reference sequence). V lost 1 base, J lost 6 bases, and 9 bases lay in between. The CDR3 spells CASSLEGSPGELFF. The CDR3 nucleotides read TGTGCCAGCAGCTTAGAGGGGTCCCCCGGGGAGCTGTTTTTT.

J is TRBJ1-2 and V is TRBV4-1, with D perhaps TRBD1 (6 bases). CDR3 length: 15 amino acids. V lost 0 bases and J 4 bases, leaving 12 bases between the germline ends. Germline values: CDR1 MGHRA, CDR2 YSYEKL. CDR3 nucleotides: TGCGCCAGCAGCCAAGAGGACAGCCAGCCCTATGGCTACACCTTC. Translation: CASSQEDSQPYGYTF.

The chain joins TRBV24-1 to TRBJ2-5; 7 bases align to TRBD1. Germline trimming cut 3 bases from V and 7 bases from J; bases unmatched to any gene: 4. In germline, CDR1 is KGHDR, CDR2 SFDVKD. There are 13 residues in the CDR3. CDR3: CATSDEGAGTQYF. CDR3 sequence (DNA): TGTGCCACCAGTGATGAGGGGGCTGGGACCCAGTACTTC.

The chain has TRBV29-1 and TRBJ2-1, with 9 bases identical to TRBD1. CDR3 length equals 14 residues. The trim removed 7 bases at V and 2 bases at J, leaving 6 bases unmatched. In germline, CDR1 is SQVTM, CDR2 ANQGSEA. In DNA form, the CDR3 reads TGCAGCGCCGACAGGGGGGAGACCTACAATGAGCAGTTCTTC. It encodes CSADRGETYNEQFF.

The genes are TRBV18 and TRBJ2-5, with TRBD2 identical over 13 bases. Germline CDR1 is KGHSH and CDR2 is LQKENI. Trimming removed 3 bases from V and 5 bases from J; junction bases left unmatched: 18. The CDR3 length is 20 residues. The CDR3 nucleotides read TGTGCCAGCTCACCCCAGACTATATTAACTAGCGGGAGGGCCCCGGAGACCCAGTACTTC. Its protein product is CASSPQTILTSGRAPETQYF. Using reference TRBV18 and TRBJ2-5 for the parts outside the CDR3, the full variable domain is NAGVMQNPRHLVRRRGQEARLRCSPMKGHSHVYWYRQLPEEGLKFMVYLQKENIIDESGMPKERFSAEFPKEGPSILRIQQVVRGDSAAYFCASSPQTILTSGRAPETQYFGPGTRLLVL.

This chain links TRBV2 with TRBJ1-5; D is uncertain. The V gene's germline CDR1 is SNHLY and CDR2 FYNNEI. The V and J ends lost 7 bases and 7 bases respectively, with 17 bases between them. This CDR3 has 14 residues. CDR3 in amino acids: CASMRSSAGQPQHF. DNA of the CDR3: TGTGCCAGCATGAGGAGTTCGGCGGGCCAGCCCCAGCATTTT.

V usage is TRBV7-8 and J usage is TRBJ2-6; D is undetermined. Trimming took off 5 bases at V and 0 bases at J, with 8 bases between the two ends. The CDR3 covers 15 residues. CDR1 and CDR2 (germline): SGHVS, FQNEAQ. CDR3 nucleotides: TGTGCCAGCAGCCCCCCGTTCTCTGGGGCCAACGTCCTGACTTTC. Its protein is CASSPPFSGANVLTF.

A few counts support this clone. J is TRBJ1-5 and V is TRBV3-1 (or the pseudogene TRBV3-2); D remains ambiguous. CDR1 and CDR2 from the germline V gene are LGHDT and YNNKEL (reference sequence). V was trimmed by 0 bases and J by 6 bases, leaving 6 bases between them. CDR3 length equals 13 residues. The CDR3 DNA reads as TGTGCCAGCAGCCAAGAGGGAGTTCAGCCCCAGCATTTT. Translation: CASSQEGVQPQHF.

The J gene is TRBJ1-5, the V gene TRBV11-2, with 7 positions matching TRBD1. J lost 3 bases, V lost 6 bases, and 8 bases had no gene match. The V gene's germline CDR1 is SGHAT and CDR2 FQNNGV. The CDR3 runs 15 residues. The CDR3 bases are TGTGCCAGCAGAAATGACAGGGCGGACAATCAGCCCCAGCATTTT. Residues: CASRNDRADNQPQHF.

The chain employs TRBV11-2 and TRBJ1-2, with D perhaps matching TRBD1 (6 bases). Germline values: CDR1 SGHAT, CDR2 FQNNGV. This CDR3 region has 13 residues. Deletions cut 8 bases from V and 8 bases from J, with 18 bases between. This chain's CDR3 is CASLRWGHGGYTF. The CDR3, as DNA: TGTGCCAGCTTAAGATGGGGGCACGGGGGCTACACCTTC.

The chain uses TRBV7-2 and TRBJ1-2; D gene ambiguous. The germline V gene has CDR1 SGHTA and CDR2 FQGNSA. V dropped 6 bases and J dropped 1 base, with 9 bases sitting between them. This CDR3 spans 13 amino acids. The CDR3 loop is CASSTDYNYGYTF. The CDR3 DNA reads TGTGCCAGCAGTACAGATTATAACTATGGCTACACCTTC.

The rearrangement uses TRBV7-8 and TRBJ1-1; 8 nucleotides agree with TRBD1. Germline loops: CDR1 SGHVS, CDR2 FQNEAQ. This CDR3 comprises 13 residues. The junction had 1 base not matched to a gene; V was cut back by 2 bases and J by 5 bases. The CDR3 spells CASSLRQGTEAFF. CDR3 DNA sequence: TGTGCCAGCAGCTTAAGACAGGGGACTGAAGCTTTCTTT.

The J gene is TRBJ1-1, the V gene TRBV10-3; tentatively, D is TRBD1 (5 bases). From germline, CDR1 is ENHRY and CDR2 SYGVKD. This CDR3 contains 13 residues. Trimming removed 5 bases from V and 0 bases from J, with 7 bases in between. CDR3 residues: CAISRQLNTEAFF. DNA for the CDR3: TGTGCCATCAGTCGACAGTTGAACACTGAAGCTTTCTTT.

The chain carries TRBV3-1 (or the pseudogene TRBV3-2) and TRBJ1-2; TRBD1 is a possible D gene (5 bases). Trimming removed 6 bases at V and 5 bases at J, with 13 bases between. This CDR3 contains 13 residues. Per germline, CDR1 LGHDT and CDR2 YNNKEL (reference sequence). CDR3 nucleotides: TGTGCCAGCAGTCATACCAGGGAATATGGCTACACCTTC. Residues: CASSHTREYGYTF.

The V call is TRBV4-1, the J call TRBJ2-1; TRBD2 agrees at 14 bases. This CDR3 comprises 18 residues. The V and J ends lost 4 bases and 0 bases, in that order; junction bases with no gene match: 5. Germline V gene lookup returns CDR1 MGHRA and CDR2 YSYEKL. CDR3 loop: CASSRGLAGGSSYNEQFF. CDR3 in DNA: TGCGCCAGCAGCCGAGGACTAGCGGGGGGAAGCTCCTACAATGAGCAGTTCTTC.

The chain carries TRBV3-1 (or the pseudogene TRBV3-2) and TRBJ2-7; 7 bases agree with TRBD1. CDR1 is LGHDT, CDR2 YNNKEL, per germline (reference sequence). The length of the CDR3 is 14 residues. Trimming cost V 6 bases and J 4 bases; bases outside gene matches: 9. The CDR3 region is CASSLAGTEYEQYF. In DNA, the CDR3 is TGTGCCAGCAGTCTGGCAGGGACAGAGTACGAGCAGTACTTC.

The V and J genes are TRBV11-2 and TRBJ1-1; no firm D call. The CDR3 extends over 14 amino acids. Germline V gene sequence: CDR1 SGHAT, CDR2 FQNNGV. Trimming took off 0 bases at V and 3 bases at J, with 8 bases between the two ends. The CDR3 nucleotides are TGTGCCAGCAGCTTAGAGGCTCGTTACACTGAAGCTTTCTTT. Amino acid sequence: CASSLEARYTEAFF.

The rearrangement links TRBV2 to TRBJ1-2; D unresolved. In germline, CDR1 is SNHLY, CDR2 FYNNEI. The CDR3 length is 11 residues. V lost 6 bases, J lost 13 bases, and 15 bases lay in between. The CDR3 protein is CASSAAPSCTF. The DNA of the CDR3 is TGTGCCAGCAGCGCCGCTCCCAGTTGCACCTTC.

The V and J genes are TRBV5-5 and TRBJ1-5; D remains ambiguous. V gave up 0 bases and J gave up 5 bases, with 12 bases separating them. The CDR3 extends over 15 amino acids. Germline V lookup: CDR1 SGHKS, CDR2 YYEKEE (reference sequence). Here the CDR3 reads CASSLGRDYYQPQHF. The CDR3 DNA reads as TGTGCCAGCAGCTTGGGGAGGGATTACTATCAGCCCCAGCATTTT.

CDR3 amino acids: CASRLQGRETQYF. CDR3 nucleotides: TGTGCCAGCAGATTACAGGGCCGGGAGACCCAGTACTTC. V and J are TRBV12-3 or TRBV12-4 and TRBJ2-5; D is perhaps TRBD1 (6 bases). Trimming took 6 bases from V and 5 from J, leaving 13 bases between them. This CDR3 is 13 amino acids long.